Presented here are 30 T cell receptor beta chains from one specimen sequenced in a study of glioma-infiltrating T cells. Using RNA template, CDR3s of TCR alpha and beta were amplified with iRepertoire arm-PCR. Each CDR3 protein gets one entry after TCRdb re-called the multiplex PCR reads with MiXCR. The table includes around 140,000 distinct CDR3 sequences, around 40% detected once. Sequenced material: glioma tissue, nonneoplastic brain tissue, or PBMCs (not recorded which). The receptors stem from a human donor with low-grade glioma or glioblastoma, undergoing nonglioma brain surgery, or in good health (not recorded which).

The genes are TRBV6-1 and TRBJ1-2; D not resolved. In germline, CDR1 is MNHNS, CDR2 SASEGT. Trimming stripped 5 bases from V and 9 bases from J, with 10 bases between. CDR3 length equals 11 residues. This CDR3 is CASSFRRSYTF. In DNA form, the CDR3 reads TGTGCCAGCAGTTTCCGCAGGAGCTACACCTTC.

The chain couples TRBV6-6 to TRBJ1-1; D is possibly TRBD1 (6 bases). Germline V gene sequence: CDR1 MNHNY, CDR2 SVGAGI (reference sequence). The V end was cut by 0 bases, the J end by 3 bases, with 11 bases between. The CDR3 is made up of 15 amino acids. The CDR3 protein is CASSYSDWGHTEAFF. The CDR3 bases are TGTGCCAGCAGTTACTCGGACTGGGGGCACACTGAAGCTTTCTTT.

This clonotype has a handful of counts. This rearrangement joins TRBV20-1 to TRBJ2-3; D remains ambiguous. The CDR3 runs 13 residues. Germline CDR1 reads DFQATT; CDR2 reads SNEGSKA (reference sequence). The ends were cut back, 1 base at V and 1 base at J, with 6 bases in the middle. CDR3 DNA sequence: TGCAGTGCTAGAGTTGCAGGCACAGATACGCAGTATTTT. Amino acid sequence: CSARVAGTDTQYF.

This clonotype was seen a handful of times. The chain joins TRBV6-1 to TRBJ2-7; perhaps TRBD1 as D (6 bases). The CDR3 runs 14 residues. The germline V gene has CDR1 MNHNS and CDR2 SASEGT. Trimming cost V 6 bases and J 1 base, with 13 bases left between them. The DNA for the CDR3 is TGTGCCAGCAGGGCCGGGACATGGTCCTACGAGCAGTACTTC. Residues: CASRAGTWSYEQYF.

The rearrangement uses TRBV7-2 and TRBJ2-3; D ambiguous. Per the germline V gene, CDR1 is SGHTA and CDR2 is FQGNSA. Trimming took off 3 bases at V and 2 bases at J, with 9 bases between the two ends. The CDR3 has 14 amino acids. The CDR3, as DNA: TGTGCCAGCAGCTTCGACGTTTCCACAGATACGCAGTATTTT. Amino acid sequence: CASSFDVSTDTQYF. The variable domain in full, completed from reference TRBV7-2 and TRBJ2-3, reads GAGVSQSPSNKVTEKGKDVELRCDPISGHTALYWYRQSLGQGLEFLIYFQGNSAPDKSGLPSDRFSAERTGGSVSTLTIQRTQQEDSAVYLCASSFDVSTDTQYFGPGTRLTVL.

This clonotype was found a few times. This chain joins TRBV6-2 or TRBV6-3 and TRBJ2-1, with 11 bases matching TRBD2. The trim removed 4 bases at V and 9 bases at J, leaving 5 bases unmatched. Germline V gene sequence: CDR1 MNHEY, CDR2 SVGEGT. CDR3 length: 14 residues. The CDR3 sequence is CASSFGTSGFEQFF. For the CDR3, the DNA is TGTGCCAGCAGTTTTGGGACTAGCGGATTTGAGCAGTTCTTC.

The table lists this clonotype with a few counts. The V call is TRBV20-1, the J call TRBJ2-5, with 9 bases lining up with TRBD2. Germline lookup yields CDR1 DFQATT and CDR2 SNEGSKA (reference sequence). Germline trimming cut 6 bases from V and 1 base from J; bases unmatched to any gene: 6. This CDR3 contains 14 residues. CDR3 residues: CSAGRRGGQETQYF. The CDR3 coding sequence is TGCAGTGCGGGACGGCGGGGGGGCCAAGAGACCCAGTACTTC.

CDR3 residues: CASSQQSSGELFF. For the CDR3, the DNA is TGTGCCAGCTCCCAGCAGAGTTCCGGGGAGCTGTTTTTT. The rearrangement uses TRBV7-2 and TRBJ2-2; D unresolved. Germline CDR1 reads SGHTA; CDR2 reads FQGNSA. V was trimmed by 8 bases and J by 6 bases, leaving 13 bases between them. There are 13 residues in the CDR3.

The chain carries TRBV28 and TRBJ2-5; no firm D call. With 10 bases removed from V and 3 bases from J, the gap between germline ends came to 27 bases. This CDR3 spans 17 amino acids. Germline V CDR1 and CDR2: MDHEN, SYDVKM. The CDR3 DNA reads TGTGCCACCTCACCACTATACAGAAAACAACCCAAAGAGACCCAGTACTTC. Translated, it gives CATSPLYRKQPKETQYF.

This clonotype occurred many times. This rearrangement joins TRBV6-1 to TRBJ2-5; D remains unclear. Germline V gene data show CDR1 as MNHNS and CDR2 as SASEGT. CDR3 length: 12 residues. Trimming stripped 6 bases from V and 2 bases from J, with 7 bases between. CDR3: CASRRIQETQYF. In nucleotides, the CDR3 is TGTGCCAGCAGACGGATACAAGAGACCCAGTACTTC.

This chain joins TRBV14 and TRBJ1-1; D might be TRBD1 (6 bases). The germline V gene encodes CDR1 SGHDN and CDR2 FVKESK. V lost 6 bases and J lost 1, with 9 bases in between. This CDR3 comprises 13 residues. CDR3 region: CASRRGTNTEAFF. CDR3 DNA: TGTGCCAGCAGAAGGGGGACGAACACTGAAGCTTTCTTT.

V gene TRBV7-2 combines with J gene TRBJ2-7; 8 bases match TRBD2. CDR3 length: 14 residues. Germline CDR1 SGHTA, CDR2 FQGNSA. The trim removed 1 base at V and 2 bases at J, leaving 1 base unmatched. CDR3 sequence (DNA): TGTGCCAGCAGCTTAGGTAGCGGGGCCTACGAGCAGTACTTC. Translated: CASSLGSGAYEQYF.

This clonotype showed up many times. This sequence joins TRBV18 and TRBJ2-5; D uncertain. CDR1 KGHSH and CDR2 LQKENI come from the germline V gene. CDR3 length: 12 amino acids. Trimming cost V 6 bases and J 1 base, with 6 bases left between them. The CDR3 DNA is TGTGCCAGCTCGCCCAGCCAAGAGACCCAGTACTTC. It codes for CASSPSQETQYF.

This clonotype was counted only a few times. The genes are TRBV20-1 and TRBJ2-3; tentative D call: TRBD1 (5 bases). CDR1 DFQATT and CDR2 SNEGSKA come from the germline V gene (reference sequence). CDR3 length: 18 amino acids. V lost 0 bases and J lost 1, with 20 bases in between. The CDR3 bases are TGCAGTGCTAGAGATATCGAGGCAGGGAATTCTGGCACAGATACGCAGTATTTT. Translation: CSARDIEAGNSGTDTQYF.

This clonotype was found once. The conserved closing phenylalanine or tryptophan is absent in this CDR3, likely reflecting a read error. The V and J genes are TRBV6-2 or TRBV6-3 and TRBJ1-2; D remains unclear. V gave up 0 bases and J gave up 4 bases, with 12 bases separating them. Germline V gene sequence: CDR1 MNHEY, CDR2 SVGEGT. The CDR3 totals 15 residues. The CDR3 is CASSYSLGRAYGYTL. The CDR3 nucleotides are TGTGCCAGCAGTTACTCCCTGGGCAGAGCCTATGGCTACACCCTC.

The V and J genes are TRBV29-1 and TRBJ2-4, with D unclear. V gave up 0 bases and J gave up 9 bases, with 12 bases separating them. This CDR3 region has 13 residues. Germline V gene lookup returns CDR1 SQVTM and CDR2 ANQGSEA. DNA for the CDR3: TGCAGCGTTGAAGAAGATGTAAAGGGCATTCAGTACTTC. It codes for CSVEEDVKGIQYF.

The chain links TRBV20-1 to TRBJ1-2; D might be TRBD1 (5 bases). V lost 5 bases to trimming and J lost 8 bases, with 15 bases between them. The CDR3 is made up of 12 amino acids. Germline values: CDR1 DFQATT, CDR2 SNEGSKA (reference sequence). The chain's CDR3 is CSALRSGLGYTF. Written as DNA, the CDR3 is TGCAGTGCTCTAAGATCAGGGTTAGGCTACACCTTC.

The chain couples TRBV28 to TRBJ2-7, with D perhaps matching TRBD1 (6 bases). The CDR3 runs 12 residues. Germline assignment: CDR1 MDHEN and CDR2 SYDVKM. Between the trimmed V and J ends, which lost 8 bases and 3 bases, there was a span of 11 bases. CDR3 in amino acids: CASFLQGYEQYF. The CDR3 DNA is TGTGCCAGCTTTCTACAGGGCTACGAGCAGTACTTC.

A remark on this clonotype: A much bigger clone sits one base away, suggesting this may be a read error. The rearrangement joins TRBV27 to TRBJ1-2; weak D call: TRBD1 (6 bases). V gave up 11 bases and J gave up 7 bases, with 20 bases separating them. Germline V CDR1 and CDR2: MNHEY, SMNVEV (reference sequence). CDR3 length equals 13 residues. The CDR3 loop reads CACTRTGSSGYTF. In nucleotides, the CDR3 is TGTGCCTGCACCCGCACAGGGTCCTCTGGCTACACCTTC.

V is TRBV28 and J is TRBJ1-2; 9 bases map to TRBD1. The CDR3 loop spans 15 amino acids. Germline CDR1 is MDHEN and CDR2 is SYDVKM. The V segment lost 8 bases and the J segment 8 bases; nucleotides outside the gene matches: 15. Here the CDR3 DNA reads TGTGCCAGCGCCGAGACCTCCGGACAGGGGAGAGGCTACACCTTC. It specifies CASAETSGQGRGYTF.

This CDR3 reads CASSYDGTGNYGYTF. The CDR3 region has the DNA TGTGCCAGCAGTTATGACGGGACAGGAAACTATGGCTACACCTTC. This sequence joins TRBV6-1 and TRBJ1-2; 8 bases line up with TRBD1. The CDR3 length is 15 residues. Germline trimming cut 5 bases from V and 2 bases from J; bases unmatched to any gene: 7. The germline V gene has CDR1 MNHNS and CDR2 SASEGT.

The chain uses TRBV6-1 and TRBJ2-7, with D possibly being TRBD2 (5 bases). The germline V gene has CDR1 MNHNS and CDR2 SASEGT. CDR3 length: 12 residues. The V and J ends lost 7 bases and 3 bases respectively, with 10 bases between them. In DNA form, the CDR3 reads TGTGCCAGCATTTCGGGGAACTACGAGCAGTACTTC. Its protein is CASISGNYEQYF.

Comments on this clonotype: One junction end disagrees with the germline gene, perhaps due to a read error. The rearrangement joins TRBV6-5 to TRBJ1-6; unclear D gene. Per the germline V gene, CDR1 is MNHEY and CDR2 is SVGAGI. This CDR3 has 16 amino acids. The DNA of the CDR3 is TGTGCCAGCAGTTACTCGTCAGCGTCCTTTAATTCACCCCCCCACTTT. This translates into CASSYSSASFNSPPHF.

CDR3 sequence (DNA): TGTGCCAGCAGTCTCCGGGACAGCTCTGGAAACACCATATATTTT. It translates to CASSLRDSSGNTIYF. The rearrangement joins TRBV6-1 to TRBJ1-3; 7 bases align to TRBD1. The junction had 4 bases not matched to a gene; V was cut back by 5 bases and J by 0 bases. Germline CDR1 is MNHNS and CDR2 is SASEGT. CDR3 length: 15 amino acids.

This clonotype showed up just once. CDR3 sequence reads: CASSPDRDNSPLHF. CDR3 DNA sequence: TGTGCCAGCAGTCCCGACAGGGATAATTCACCCCTCCACTTT. The chain links TRBV6-1 to TRBJ1-6; 7 bases agree with TRBD1. The ends lost 5 bases at V and 5 bases at J; junction bases unmatched: 3. CDR1 and CDR2 (germline): MNHNS, SASEGT. This CDR3 has 14 residues.

In DNA, the CDR3 is TGTGCCAGCAGTGAGAACAGGGGACTTAACTATGGCTACACCTTC. It codes for CASSENRGLNYGYTF. The genes are TRBV6-1 and TRBJ1-2; 7 bases are shared with TRBD1. This CDR3 is 15 amino acids long. Germline loops: CDR1 MNHNS, CDR2 SASEGT. With V trimmed by 3 bases and J by 1 base, 5 bases remained unmatched.

This rearrangement joins TRBV7-9 to TRBJ2-3, with D tentatively TRBD1 (5 bases). CDR3 length: 15 residues. V dropped 3 bases and J dropped 1 base, with 11 bases sitting between them. The germline CDR1 and CDR2 sequences are SEHNR and FQNEAQ (reference sequence). The CDR3 sequence is CASSLSRVGTDTQYF. In DNA form, the CDR3 reads TGTGCCAGCAGCTTGAGCAGGGTTGGCACAGATACGCAGTATTTT.

V gene TRBV2 combines with J gene TRBJ2-1; the D is unclear. CDR1 is SNHLY and CDR2 is FYNNEI in the germline V gene. Trimming shortened V by 5 bases and J by 13 bases, and 12 bases separated the two germline ends. This CDR3 comprises 11 residues. The CDR3 nucleotides are TGTGCCAGCAGTTCGGAAAGTATCCAGTTCTTC. Its protein product is CASSSESIQFF.

CDR3 nucleotide sequence: TGTGCCAGCAGGAGTGGTAGCGGGGCCAATGAGCAGTTCTTC. Translating it yields CASRSGSGANEQFF. The rearrangement uses TRBV2 and TRBJ2-1, with 8 positions matching TRBD2. The CDR3 contains 14 residues. The J segment lost 6 bases and the V segment lost 6 bases, leaving 7 bases of the junction unmatched. In germline, CDR1 is SNHLY, CDR2 FYNNEI.

This clonotype was seen a handful of times. The V gene is TRBV7-9, the J gene TRBJ2-3; D perhaps matches TRBD2 (5 bases). The CDR3 is made up of 15 amino acids. V lost 3 bases, J lost 2 bases, and 12 bases lay in between. CDR1 is SEHNR, CDR2 FQNEAQ, per germline (reference sequence). CDR3 region: CASSLDGGNTDTQYF. The CDR3 DNA follows: TGTGCCAGCAGCTTGGACGGAGGAAACACAGATACGCAGTATTTT.